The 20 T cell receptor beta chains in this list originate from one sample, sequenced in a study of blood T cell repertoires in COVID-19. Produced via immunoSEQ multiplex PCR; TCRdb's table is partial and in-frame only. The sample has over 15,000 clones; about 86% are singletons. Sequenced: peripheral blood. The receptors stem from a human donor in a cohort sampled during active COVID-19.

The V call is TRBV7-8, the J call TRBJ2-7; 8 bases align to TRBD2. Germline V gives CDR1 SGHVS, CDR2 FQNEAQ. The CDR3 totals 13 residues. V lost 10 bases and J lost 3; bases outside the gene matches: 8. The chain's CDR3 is CATESGRSYEQYF. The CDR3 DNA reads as TGTGCCACCGAGAGCGGGAGAAGCTACGAGCAGTACTTC.

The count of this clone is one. The CDR3 DNA is TGTGCCAGCAGTATTGCCGGGACAGGGGGTTTCTTCTATGGCTACACCTTC. Translated, it gives CASSIAGTGGFFYGYTF. The V and J genes are TRBV28 and TRBJ1-2; 11 positions match TRBD1. The CDR3 runs to 17 residues. V was pared by 5 bases and J by 4 bases, with 12 bases of the junction left unmatched. Germline lookup yields CDR1 MDHEN and CDR2 SYDVKM.

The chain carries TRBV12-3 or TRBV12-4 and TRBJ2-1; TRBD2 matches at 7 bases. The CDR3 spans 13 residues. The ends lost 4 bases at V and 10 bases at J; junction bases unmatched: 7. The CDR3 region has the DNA TGTGCCAGCAGTTGGAGCGGGATCTCGGAGCAGTTCTTC. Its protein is CASSWSGISEQFF.

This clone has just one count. The CDR3 loop is CASSTPGQGNSPLHF. In nucleotides, the CDR3 is TGTGCCAGCAGCACTCCGGGACAGGGGAATTCACCCCTCCACTTT. The chain uses TRBV5-8 and TRBJ1-6; 10 positions match TRBD1. This CDR3 region has 15 residues. The junction had 5 bases not matched to a gene; V was cut back by 4 bases and J by 7 bases. Germline assignment: CDR1 SGHTS and CDR2 YDEGEE.

DNA for the CDR3: TGTGCCAGCTCACGCGGACAGGGGGCTGCAGGGGCCAACGTCCTGACTTTC. It codes for CASSRGQGAAGANVLTF. The V call is TRBV18, the J call TRBJ2-6; 11 bases line up with TRBD1. Germline CDR1 is KGHSH and CDR2 is LQKENI. V trimming: 4 bases; J trimming: 4 bases; junction bases outside the gene matches: 6. The CDR3 totals 17 residues.

Written as DNA, the CDR3 is TGTGCCAGCAGCTCGACGGGACAGGGGCACCCCCCTGGCGCAGATACGCAGTATTTT. It translates to CASSSTGQGHPPGADTQYF. The chain has TRBV6-2 or TRBV6-3 and TRBJ2-3, with TRBD1 matching 10 bases. Germline CDR1 reads MNHEY; CDR2 reads SVGEGT. The CDR3 is 19 amino acids. J lost 4 bases, V lost 6 bases, and 19 bases had no gene match.

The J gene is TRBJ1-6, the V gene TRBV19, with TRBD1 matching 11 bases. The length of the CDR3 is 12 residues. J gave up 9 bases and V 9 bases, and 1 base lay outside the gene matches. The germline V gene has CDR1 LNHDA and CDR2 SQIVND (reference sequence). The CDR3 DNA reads TGTGCCAGCGGGACAGGGGGTTCACCCCTCCACTTT. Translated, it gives CASGTGGSPLHF. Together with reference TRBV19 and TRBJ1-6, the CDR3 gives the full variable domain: DGGITQSPKYLFRKEGQNVTLSCEQNLNHDAMYWYRQDPGQGLRLIYYSQIVNDFQKGDIAEGYSVSREKKESFPLTVTSAQKNPTAFYLCASGTGGSPLHFGNGTRLTVT.

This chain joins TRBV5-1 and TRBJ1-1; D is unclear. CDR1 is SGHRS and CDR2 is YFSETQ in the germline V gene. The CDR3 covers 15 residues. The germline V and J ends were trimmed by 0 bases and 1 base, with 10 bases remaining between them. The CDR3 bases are TGCGCCAGCAGCTTGGATTGGCGGGAGAACACTGAAGCTTTCTTT. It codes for CASSLDWRENTEAFF.

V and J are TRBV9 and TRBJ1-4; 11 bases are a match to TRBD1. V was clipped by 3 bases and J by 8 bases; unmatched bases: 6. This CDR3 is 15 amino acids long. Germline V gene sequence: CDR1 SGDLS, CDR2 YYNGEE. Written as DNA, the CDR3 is TGTGCCAGCAGCGACCCGGGACAGGGGGACGAAAAACTGTTTTTT. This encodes CASSDPGQGDEKLFF.

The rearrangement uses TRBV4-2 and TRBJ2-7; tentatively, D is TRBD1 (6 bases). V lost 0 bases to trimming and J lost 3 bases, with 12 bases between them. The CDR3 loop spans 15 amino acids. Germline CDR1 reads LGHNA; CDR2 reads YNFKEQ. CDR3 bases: TGTGCCAGCAGCCAAGAGGGACAACCTAGCTACGAGCAGTACTTC. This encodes CASSQEGQPSYEQYF.

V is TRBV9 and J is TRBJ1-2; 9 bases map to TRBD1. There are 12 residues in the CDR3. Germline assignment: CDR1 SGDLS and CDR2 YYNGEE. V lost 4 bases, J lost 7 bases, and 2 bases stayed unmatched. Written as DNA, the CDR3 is TGTGCCAGCAGCTTGGGACAGGGTGGCTACACCTTC. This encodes CASSLGQGGYTF.

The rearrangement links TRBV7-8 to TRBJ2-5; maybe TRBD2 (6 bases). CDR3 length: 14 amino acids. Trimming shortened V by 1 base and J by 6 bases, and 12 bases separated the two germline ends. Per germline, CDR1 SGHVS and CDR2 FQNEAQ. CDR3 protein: CASSLEEGSKTQYF. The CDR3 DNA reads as TGTGCCAGCAGCTTAGAGGAGGGTTCAAAGACCCAGTACTTC.

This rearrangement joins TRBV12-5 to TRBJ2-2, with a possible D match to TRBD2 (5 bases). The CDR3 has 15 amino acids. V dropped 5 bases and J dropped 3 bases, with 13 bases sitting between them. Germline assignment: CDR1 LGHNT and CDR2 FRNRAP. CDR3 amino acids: CASGRGSGDTGELFF. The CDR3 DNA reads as TGTGCTAGTGGTCGAGGGAGTGGAGACACCGGGGAGCTGTTTTTT.

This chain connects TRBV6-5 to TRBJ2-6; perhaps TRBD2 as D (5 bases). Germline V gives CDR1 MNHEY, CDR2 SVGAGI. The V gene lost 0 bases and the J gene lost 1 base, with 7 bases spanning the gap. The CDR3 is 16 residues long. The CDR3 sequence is CASSYSPGSGANVLTF. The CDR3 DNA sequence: TGTGCCAGCAGTTACTCCCCGGGATCTGGGGCCAACGTCCTGACTTTC.

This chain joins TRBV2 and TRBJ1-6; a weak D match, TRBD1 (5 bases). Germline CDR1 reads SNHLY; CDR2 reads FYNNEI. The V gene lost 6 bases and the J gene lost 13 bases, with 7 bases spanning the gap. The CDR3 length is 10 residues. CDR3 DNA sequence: TGTGCCAGCAGGTCAGGGCCCCTCCACTTT. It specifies CASRSGPLHF. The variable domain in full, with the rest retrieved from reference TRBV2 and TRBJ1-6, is EPEVTQTPSHQVTQMGQEVILRCVPISNHLYFYWYRQILGQKVEFLVSFYNNEISEKSEIFDDQFSVERPDGSNFTLKIRSTKLEDSAMYFCASRSGPLHFGNGTRLTVT.

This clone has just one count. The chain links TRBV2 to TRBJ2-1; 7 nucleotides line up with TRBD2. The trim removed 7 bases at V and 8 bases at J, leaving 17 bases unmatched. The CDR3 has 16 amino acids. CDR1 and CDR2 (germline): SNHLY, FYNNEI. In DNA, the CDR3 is TGTGCCAGCACCTCCGGGACTACCGGGGTAGTTGATGAGCAGTTCTTC. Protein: CASTSGTTGVVDEQFF.

DNA for the CDR3: TGCGCCAGCAGCTTGGGAGGGGGTTCTAACTATGGCTACACCTTC. It encodes CASSLGGGSNYGYTF. The V call is TRBV5-1, the J call TRBJ1-2, with D perhaps TRBD1 (6 bases). V was trimmed by 0 bases and J by 0 bases, leaving 9 bases between them. The CDR3 spans 15 residues. Per the germline V gene, CDR1 is SGHRS and CDR2 is YFSETQ.

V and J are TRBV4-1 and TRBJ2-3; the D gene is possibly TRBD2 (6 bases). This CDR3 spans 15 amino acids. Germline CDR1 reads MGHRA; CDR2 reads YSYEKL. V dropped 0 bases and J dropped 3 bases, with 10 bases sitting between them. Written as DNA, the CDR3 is TGCGCCAGCAGCCAAGATCCGGGGGAGACAGATACGCAGTATTTT. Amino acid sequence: CASSQDPGETDTQYF.

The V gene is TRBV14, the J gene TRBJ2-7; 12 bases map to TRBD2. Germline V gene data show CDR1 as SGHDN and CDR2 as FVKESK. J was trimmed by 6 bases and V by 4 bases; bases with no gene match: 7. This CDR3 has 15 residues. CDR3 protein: CASSLLAGGPGEQYF. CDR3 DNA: TGTGCCAGCAGCCTGCTAGCGGGAGGGCCGGGCGAGCAGTACTTC.

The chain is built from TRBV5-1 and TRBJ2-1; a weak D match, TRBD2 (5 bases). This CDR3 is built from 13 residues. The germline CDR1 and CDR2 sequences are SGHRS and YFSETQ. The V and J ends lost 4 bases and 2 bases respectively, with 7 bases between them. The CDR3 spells CASSTGTYNEQFF. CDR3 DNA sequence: TGCGCCAGCAGCACCGGGACCTACAATGAGCAGTTCTTC. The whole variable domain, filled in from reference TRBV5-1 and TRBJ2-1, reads KAGVTQTPRYLIKTRGQQVTLSCSPISGHRSVSWYQQTPGQGLQFLFEYFSETQRNKGNFPGRFSGRQFSNSRSEMNVSTLELGDSALYLCASSTGTYNEQFFGPGTRLTVL.